This T cell receptor (beta chain) came from a study of T cells in tuberculosis. Study as a whole: This South African cohort compared adolescents with or without latent tuberculosis against adults with active tuberculosis.

Only in-frame clones appear in the TCRdb table, and some are missing; sequencing was by immunoSEQ multiplex PCR. The repertoire consists of tens of thousands of clones, with 90% to 95% occurring once and the leading ten covering more than 1.2%. Time point noted: new active TB diagnosis, blood taken before or within 7 days of starting treatment. Each patient had positive sputum smear microscopy and/or positive culture. Unsorted cryopreserved PBMC were sequenced, averaging around 94,000 T cells per clinical donor. The ends were cut back, 4 bases at V and 2 bases at J, with 9 bases in the middle. The germline CDR1 and CDR2 sequences are MNHEY and SMNVEV (reference sequence). The CDR3 has 14 amino acids.

Sequencing used PBMCs, obtained at tuberculosis diagnosis. The receptor was isolated from an adult with tuberculosis. This chain uses TRBV27 with TRBJ1-5; D is uncertain. The CDR3, as DNA: TGTGCCAGCAGTTCGGCCGGGGGCAATCAGCCCCAGCATTTT. It yields the protein CASSSAGGNQPQHF.